The 32 T cell receptor beta chains given below trace back to one sample, sequenced in a study of cytomegalovirus exposure and HLA in healthy donors. Amplification used 60 Vbeta primers and 13 Jbeta primers. Profiled with immunoSEQ multiplex PCR; TCRdb holds only in-frame clones, not every one. The sample lists 150,000 to 200,000 clones, 77% seen once, with 1.4% to 1.5% in the top ten. Material for sequencing was PBMCs. Receptor source: a woman aged 25 to 39 in good health and CMV-seropositive.

J is TRBJ1-1 and V is TRBV7-9; 7 nucleotides line up with TRBD1. Germline CDR1 reads SEHNR; CDR2 reads FQNEAQ (reference sequence). After removal of 5 bases from V and 5 bases from J, the junction contained 8 bases not matched to a gene. This CDR3 is 14 amino acids long. The CDR3 nucleotides read TGTGCCAGCAGCCCCCCCTCAGGGGGAACTGAAGCTTTCTTT. Translated: CASSPPSGGTEAFF.

The gene calls are TRBV4-2 and TRBJ2-1, with D tentatively TRBD2 (6 bases). In germline, CDR1 is LGHNA, CDR2 YNFKEQ. The CDR3 runs to 19 residues. The ends were cut back, 0 bases at V and 4 bases at J, with 22 bases in the middle. CDR3 sequence reads: CASSQERASAYGDYNEQFF. CDR3 DNA sequence: TGTGCCAGCAGCCAAGAACGGGCTAGCGCGTATGGGGATTACAATGAGCAGTTCTTC.

The chain has TRBV28 and TRBJ1-2; D perhaps matches TRBD1 (6 bases). The CDR3 runs 11 residues. The germline V gene encodes CDR1 MDHEN and CDR2 SYDVKM. This CDR3 reads CGTGSNYGYTF. The CDR3 DNA sequence: TGTGGAACAGGGTCTAACTATGGCTACACCTTC.

The V and J genes are TRBV5-1 and TRBJ2-1, with 7 bases that match TRBD1. The germline V gene encodes CDR1 SGHRS and CDR2 YFSETQ. The V and J ends lost 4 bases and 8 bases, in that order; junction bases with no gene match: 12. The CDR3 totals 15 residues. This CDR3 is CASSQSDRVFDEQFF. The CDR3 DNA follows: TGCGCCAGCAGCCAGTCAGACAGGGTTTTCGATGAGCAGTTCTTC.

The chain recombines TRBV6-4 with TRBJ2-3; 13 bases map to TRBD2. Germline V gene lookup returns CDR1 MRHNA and CDR2 SNTAGT. The CDR3 extends over 15 amino acids. After removal of 6 bases from V and 5 bases from J, the junction contained 5 bases not matched to a gene. The CDR3 nucleotides read TGTGCCAGCAGCGGACTAGCGGGAGCGAGAGATACGCAGTATTTT. Translated, it gives CASSGLAGARDTQYF.

This clone is a singleton in its sample. In nucleotides, the CDR3 is TGCGCCAGCAGTGGGGGGGGCAGCAATCAGCCCCAGCATTTT. Translation: CASSGGGSNQPQHF. The V and J genes are TRBV10-1 and TRBJ1-5; D possibly corresponds to TRBD1 (6 bases). The CDR3 has 14 residues. Germline V gene lookup returns CDR1 WNHNN and CDR2 SYGVQD (reference sequence). V gave up 4 bases and J gave up 1 base, with 8 bases separating them.

The chain carries TRBV5-5 and TRBJ2-3, with TRBD2 as a possible D gene (6 bases). The CDR3 has 16 amino acids. Trimming took off 0 bases at V and 4 bases at J, with 15 bases between the two ends. Germline V gives CDR1 SGHKS, CDR2 YYEKEE (reference sequence). The DNA of the CDR3 is TGTGCCAGCAGCTTGGTGGTAGCGGCGGCGGCAGATACGCAGTATTTT. The encoded protein is CASSLVVAAAADTQYF.

This chain connects TRBV28 to TRBJ2-5, with 7 nucleotides matching TRBD2. Germline V gene data show CDR1 as MDHEN and CDR2 as SYDVKM. This CDR3 spans 13 amino acids. J was trimmed by 3 bases and V by 7 bases; bases with no gene match: 5. CDR3 DNA sequence: TGTGCCAGCATCTTTGCGGGAGAAGAGACCCAGTACTTC. Residues: CASIFAGEETQYF.

This rearrangement joins TRBV5-6 to TRBJ2-3, with D tentatively TRBD2 (5 bases). CDR3 length: 17 amino acids. Germline values: CDR1 SGHDT, CDR2 YYEEEE. V was pared by 5 bases and J by 0 bases, with 19 bases between. This CDR3 is CASSLGRDGASTDTQYF. The CDR3 nucleotides are TGTGCCAGCAGTTTAGGACGGGATGGCGCTAGCACAGATACGCAGTATTTT.

V usage is TRBV5-6 and J usage is TRBJ2-7, with D possibly TRBD2 on 5 matching bases. V was shortened by 0 bases and J by 3 bases, with 13 bases between the two germline ends. Germline V lookup: CDR1 SGHDT, CDR2 YYEEEE. The CDR3 spans 15 residues. CDR3 in DNA: TGTGCCAGCAGCTTGGGGGAGTCTGATTTCTACGAGCAGTACTTC. Amino acids: CASSLGESDFYEQYF. The full variable domain, its missing parts supplied by reference TRBV5-6 and TRBJ2-7, is DAGVTQSPTHLIKTRGQQVTLRCSPKSGHDTVSWYQQALGQGPQFIFQYYEEEERQRGNFPDRFSGHQFPNYSSELNVNALLLGDSALYLCASSLGESDFYEQYFGPGTRLTVT.

This clone was observed once. This chain joins TRBV7-3 and TRBJ1-2, with 7 bases aligning to TRBD1. Germline values: CDR1 SGHTA, CDR2 FQGTGA. Unmatched junction bases numbered 11, after V lost 6 bases and J lost 4 bases. The CDR3 runs to 15 residues. CDR3 protein: CASSSNRDSVYGYTF. In DNA, the CDR3 is TGTGCCAGCAGTTCAAACCGGGACAGTGTCTATGGCTACACCTTC.

The CDR3 spells CASSWVWREFSYNEQFF. In DNA form, the CDR3 reads TGTGCCAGCAGTTGGGTCTGGCGGGAGTTTTCCTACAATGAGCAGTTCTTC. The chain couples TRBV28 to TRBJ2-1, with TRBD2 matching 7 bases. Germline CDR1 and CDR2: MDHEN and SYDVKM. The CDR3 is made up of 17 amino acids. The junction had 10 bases not matched to a gene; V was cut back by 4 bases and J by 1 base.

This clone showed up many times. CDR3 protein: CASSGDRGHGYTF. CDR3 nucleotide sequence: TGTGCCAGCAGCGGGGACAGGGGGCATGGCTACACCTTC. The chain employs TRBV7-8 and TRBJ1-2; the match to TRBD1 covers 12 bases. V lost 5 bases, J lost 6 bases, and 1 base stayed unmatched. Germline V gives CDR1 SGHVS, CDR2 FQNEAQ. CDR3 length equals 13 residues.

This clone was observed a handful of times. The chain uses TRBV11-3 and TRBJ2-2; D call uncertain. The V end lost 1 base, the J end lost 0 bases, and 6 bases lay between the germline ends. Germline V gene sequence: CDR1 SGHNT, CDR2 YENEEA. This CDR3 contains 15 residues. CDR3 loop: CASSLGLANTGELFF. The CDR3 bases are TGTGCCAGCAGCTTAGGACTCGCGAACACCGGGGAGCTGTTTTTT.

The chain carries TRBV29-1 and TRBJ2-3, with a possible D match to TRBD1 (5 bases). V was shortened by 7 bases and J by 6 bases, with 23 bases between the two germline ends. Germline V CDR1 and CDR2: SQVTM, ANQGSEA. CDR3 size: 15 residues. The CDR3 loop is CSAFMRRQKTDTQYF. In nucleotides, the CDR3 is TGCAGCGCCTTCATGAGGAGACAGAAGACGGATACGCAGTATTTT.

The chain is built from TRBV19 and TRBJ1-5; D unclear. CDR1 and CDR2 from the germline V gene are LNHDA and SQIVND (reference sequence). The V gene lost 0 bases and the J gene lost 0 bases, with 6 bases spanning the gap. The CDR3 is 15 amino acids. CDR3 amino acids: CASSIETYSNQPQHF. The DNA for the CDR3 is TGTGCCAGTAGTATAGAGACTTATAGCAATCAGCCCCAGCATTTT.

Here the CDR3 reads CASSYRETQYF. CDR3 nucleotides: TGTGCCAGCAGTTACCGAGAGACCCAGTACTTC. V gene TRBV6-5 combines with J gene TRBJ2-5, with unresolved D. The germline gives CDR1 MNHEY, CDR2 SVGAGI. Trimming left V 2 bases short and J 4 bases short, with 2 bases between. This CDR3 spans 11 amino acids.

The chain couples TRBV11-3 to TRBJ2-7; the D gene is possibly TRBD2 (5 bases). CDR3 length: 13 amino acids. Trimming shortened V by 1 base and J by 4 bases, and 8 bases separated the two germline ends. The V gene's germline CDR1 is SGHNT and CDR2 YENEEA. The CDR3 reads CASSLGSGYEQYF. In DNA, the CDR3 is TGTGCCAGCAGCTTAGGGTCGGGGTACGAGCAGTACTTC. Complete variable domain (other parts from reference TRBV11-3 and TRBJ2-7): EAGVVQSPRYKIIEKKQPVAFWCNPISGHNTLYWYLQNLGQGPELLIRYENEEAVDDSQLPKDRFSAERLKGVDSTLKIQPAELGDSAVYLCASSLGSGYEQYFGPGTRLTVT.

The J gene is TRBJ1-2, the V gene TRBV4-3; a possible D gene is TRBD1 (5 bases). This CDR3 is built from 15 residues. In germline, CDR1 is LGHNA, CDR2 YSLEER. Trimming removed 1 base at V and 8 bases at J, with 17 bases between. The CDR3 sequence is CASSQAQGGFSGYTF. The CDR3 DNA reads TGCGCCAGCAGCCAAGCTCAGGGTGGGTTTAGCGGCTACACCTTC.

The table lists this clone with a few counts. The chain carries TRBV19 and TRBJ1-1; 10 positions agree with TRBD1. Losses at the gene ends were 1 base for V and 4 bases for J; bases not matched to a gene: 0. Germline V gives CDR1 LNHDA, CDR2 SQIVND (reference sequence). The CDR3 contains 14 residues. The chain's CDR3 is CASSIGTGGTEAFF. The DNA of the CDR3 is TGTGCCAGTAGTATAGGGACAGGGGGCACTGAAGCTTTCTTT.

This clone was observed a handful of times. The chain employs TRBV25-1 and TRBJ1-2, with TRBD1 as a possible D gene (5 bases). Germline CDR1 MGHDK, CDR2 SYGVNS. The CDR3 is 14 amino acids. Written as DNA, the CDR3 is TGTGCAAAACTCGACGGGGGGTCCAACTATGGCTACACCTTC. Translated, it gives CAKLDGGSNYGYTF.

J is TRBJ2-2 and V is TRBV9, with 8 bases lining up with TRBD2. The CDR3 extends over 16 amino acids. Trimming took 4 bases from V and 4 from J; bases not matched to a gene: 9. Germline V gene data show CDR1 as SGDLS and CDR2 as YYNGEE. The CDR3 protein is CASSFTGTRTTGELFF. CDR3 bases: TGTGCCAGCAGCTTCACCGGGACTAGGACCACCGGGGAGCTGTTTTTT. The full variable domain, with the rest looked up from reference TRBV9 and TRBJ2-2, is DSGVTQTPKHLITATGQRVTLRCSPRSGDLSVYWYQQSLDQGLQFLIQYYNGEERAKGNILERFSAQQFPDLHSELNLSSLELGDSALYFCASSFTGTRTTGELFFGEGSRLTVL.

This clone came up once. The chain's CDR3 is CASRGTGQETQYF. Written as DNA, the CDR3 is TGCGCCAGCAGAGGGACAGGGCAAGAGACCCAGTACTTC. The V call is TRBV5-1, the J call TRBJ2-5; 9 bases fit TRBD1. Germline trimming cut 5 bases from V and 2 bases from J; bases unmatched to any gene: 1. Per germline, CDR1 SGHRS and CDR2 YFSETQ. The CDR3 length is 13 residues.

The chain is built from TRBV28 and TRBJ2-5; TRBD1 aligns across 7 bases. The germline CDR1 and CDR2 sequences are MDHEN and SYDVKM. This CDR3 contains 13 residues. V was pared by 6 bases and J by 2 bases, with 3 bases of the junction left unmatched. CDR3 sequence reads: CASRRQGQETQYF. CDR3 DNA: TGTGCCAGCAGACGACAGGGTCAAGAGACCCAGTACTTC.

The gene calls are TRBV7-2 and TRBJ1-4, with D unclear. V lost 5 bases and J lost 4, with 11 bases in between. Germline V gene lookup returns CDR1 SGHTA and CDR2 FQGNSA. The CDR3 sequence is 14 residues long. CDR3 in DNA: TGTGCCAGCAGCAAAGCCGGAGTTAATGAAAAACTGTTTTTT. Translated, it gives CASSKAGVNEKLFF. Combining the CDR3 with reference TRBV7-2 and TRBJ1-4 gives the whole variable domain GAGVSQSPSNKVTEKGKDVELRCDPISGHTALYWYRQSLGQGLEFLIYFQGNSAPDKSGLPSDRFSAERTGGSVSTLTIQRTQQEDSAVYLCASSKAGVNEKLFFGSGTQLSVL.

This clone was counted once. V and J are TRBV11-2 and TRBJ2-7; 14 nucleotides match TRBD2. V lost 5 bases and J lost 10; bases outside the gene matches: 10. Germline values: CDR1 SGHAT, CDR2 FQNNGV. The CDR3 totals 15 residues. In DNA, the CDR3 is TGTGCCAGCAGCCGGGCCCCGGGGACTAGCGGGAGACAGTACTTC. It yields the protein CASSRAPGTSGRQYF.

This chain links TRBV28 with TRBJ1-5; D is unclear. V lost 5 bases and J 0 bases, leaving 14 bases between the germline ends. The CDR3 has 16 residues. CDR1 is MDHEN and CDR2 is SYDVKM in the germline V gene. The CDR3 protein is CASSLLWANSNQPQHF. The CDR3 nucleotides are TGTGCCAGCAGTCTACTCTGGGCGAATAGCAATCAGCCCCAGCATTTT.

In its sample, this clone was seen a few times. V and J are TRBV19 and TRBJ2-2; TRBD1 agrees at 7 bases. The CDR3 length is 15 residues. The V and J ends lost 5 bases and 5 bases, in that order; junction bases with no gene match: 8. Germline CDR1 reads LNHDA; CDR2 reads SQIVND (reference sequence). The CDR3 DNA reads TGTGCCAGTAGTCCACGACAGGGCGGGACCGGGGAGCTGTTTTTT. Translation: CASSPRQGGTGELFF.

This clone came up once. The CDR3: CASNGPRPQHF. In DNA form, the CDR3 reads TGTGCCAGCAACGGTCCGAGACCCCAGCATTTT. This chain uses TRBV7-9 with TRBJ1-5; D not resolved. V shed 7 bases and J shed 10 bases, with 11 bases lying between them. The length of the CDR3 is 11 residues. Germline CDR1 and CDR2: SEHNR and FQNEAQ (reference sequence).

This clone has a handful of counts. V usage is TRBV5-4 and J usage is TRBJ2-7; TRBD2 might be the D (6 bases). The CDR3 is 16 residues long. In germline, CDR1 is SGHNT, CDR2 YYREEE (reference sequence). Trimming cost V 4 bases and J 0 bases, with 17 bases left between them. In nucleotides, the CDR3 is TGTGCCAGCAGCCCGGGACTTACTCTGAACTCCTACGAGCAGTACTTC. As protein: CASSPGLTLNSYEQYF.

The chain couples TRBV5-1 to TRBJ2-7; 14 bases fit TRBD2. From germline, CDR1 is SGHRS and CDR2 YFSETQ. Trimming took 4 bases from V and 2 from J; bases not matched to a gene: 8. The CDR3 loop spans 17 amino acids. The CDR3 DNA sequence: TGCGCCAGCAGCCTGGGACTAGCGGGAGCCTTCCCCTACGAGCAGTACTTC. Protein product: CASSLGLAGAFPYEQYF.

The rearrangement joins TRBV5-1 to TRBJ2-1; 11 nucleotides line up with TRBD2. Trimming took 1 base from V and 6 from J; bases not matched to a gene: 9. The CDR3 is 17 residues long. Germline V gene lookup returns CDR1 SGHRS and CDR2 YFSETQ. In nucleotides, the CDR3 is TGCGCCAGCAGCTTGAAGGGGGCAGGACTAGCGGGCAATGAGCAGTTCTTC. It is translated as CASSLKGAGLAGNEQFF.